Below, 32 T cell receptor beta chains from the same sample are listed, as sequenced in a study of blood T cell repertoires in COVID-19. The repertoire was sequenced with immunoSEQ multiplex PCR; TCRdb's copy has only in-frame clones and lacks some. This table has roughly 200,000 clones, 85% to 95% appearing once. What was sequenced was peripheral blood. The source of these receptors is a young man with COVID-19, enrolled during active disease.

V usage is TRBV4-1 and J usage is TRBJ1-2; 8 bases are shared with TRBD1. V was pared by 1 base and J by 2 bases, with 3 bases of the junction left unmatched. This CDR3 is 15 amino acids long. The germline V gene has CDR1 MGHRA and CDR2 YSYEKL. The CDR3 nucleotides are TGCGCCAGCAGCCAAGTACAGGGGGGGAACTATGGCTACACCTTC. This gives the protein CASSQVQGGNYGYTF.

This clone was recorded only once. This chain joins TRBV19 and TRBJ2-3; D possibly corresponds to TRBD2 (5 bases). The germline gives CDR1 LNHDA, CDR2 SQIVND (reference sequence). Trimming cost V 7 bases and J 0 bases, with 14 bases left between them. This CDR3 contains 15 residues. The CDR3 region has the DNA TGTGCCAGTACCCCGACTACCCTAAGCACAGATACGCAGTATTTT. Encoded protein: CASTPTTLSTDTQYF. Variable domain in full (rest from reference TRBV19 and TRBJ2-3): DGGITQSPKYLFRKEGQNVTLSCEQNLNHDAMYWYRQDPGQGLRLIYYSQIVNDFQKGDIAEGYSVSREKKESFPLTVTSAQKNPTAFYLCASTPTTLSTDTQYFGPGTRLTVL.

The chain links TRBV18 to TRBJ2-7; TRBD1 matches 8 bases. The CDR3 spans 14 residues. Germline loops: CDR1 KGHSH, CDR2 LQKENI. J lost 3 bases, V lost 4 bases, and 5 bases had no gene match. The CDR3 is CASSLRTGNYEQYF. DNA of the CDR3: TGTGCCAGCTCACTCCGGACAGGGAACTACGAGCAGTACTTC.

Turning to this clone: One junction end does not reproduce the germline sequence, and a read error may be involved. The chain links TRBV5-4 to TRBJ1-6; D ambiguous. The CDR3 extends over 14 amino acids. CDR1 SGHNT and CDR2 YYREEE come from the germline V gene (reference sequence). DNA of the CDR3: TGTGCCAGCAGCTTGAACTCCTATGATTCACCCCTCCACTTT. This encodes CASSLNSYDSPLHF.

This sequence joins TRBV5-1 and TRBJ2-5; D uncertain. The CDR3 is 15 residues long. Germline CDR1 reads SGHRS; CDR2 reads YFSETQ. Trimming shortened V by 3 bases and J by 2 bases, and 14 bases separated the two germline ends. The CDR3 region has the DNA TGCGCCAGCAGCTCCCCGGTTGCCTCTCAAGAGACCCAGTACTTC. Translated, it gives CASSSPVASQETQYF.

The V gene is TRBV6-5, the J gene TRBJ1-1; D ambiguous. Deletions cut 0 bases from V and 0 bases from J, with 8 bases between. The CDR3 is 15 amino acids. Germline CDR1 MNHEY, CDR2 SVGAGI. The CDR3 DNA sequence: TGTGCCAGCAGTTACTCGTACAGAATGAACACTGAAGCTTTCTTT. Translated: CASSYSYRMNTEAFF.

This sequence joins TRBV28 and TRBJ1-4; the match to TRBD1 covers 7 bases. Unmatched junction bases numbered 11, after V lost 8 bases and J lost 8 bases. Germline loops: CDR1 MDHEN, CDR2 SYDVKM. This CDR3 is built from 14 residues. The CDR3 sequence is CASGRGQGVEKLFF. The CDR3 bases are TGTGCCAGCGGTAGAGGGCAGGGGGTGGAAAAACTGTTTTTT.

This clone was found once. This rearrangement joins TRBV9 to TRBJ2-3; 9 bases are shared with TRBD2. The V segment lost 0 bases and the J segment 2 bases; nucleotides outside the gene matches: 4. Germline assignment: CDR1 SGDLS and CDR2 YYNGEE. The CDR3 runs to 16 residues. CDR3 region: CASSVEAGGLTDTQYF. The CDR3 coding sequence is TGTGCCAGCAGCGTAGAGGCGGGGGGGCTCACAGATACGCAGTATTTT. The full variable domain, its missing parts supplied by reference TRBV9 and TRBJ2-3, is DSGVTQTPKHLITATGQRVTLRCSPRSGDLSVYWYQQSLDQGLQFLIQYYNGEERAKGNILERFSAQQFPDLHSELNLSSLELGDSALYFCASSVEAGGLTDTQYFGPGTRLTVL.

In its sample, this clone was seen a few times. The V and J genes are TRBV7-9 and TRBJ1-1, with D possibly matching TRBD1 (5 bases). This CDR3 is built from 14 residues. V lost 3 bases to trimming and J lost 0 bases, with 8 bases between them. Per germline, CDR1 SEHNR and CDR2 FQNEAQ (reference sequence). The CDR3 spells CASSFGGVNTEAFF. The CDR3 nucleotides read TGTGCCAGCAGCTTCGGGGGGGTGAACACTGAAGCTTTCTTT.

V gene TRBV7-2 combines with J gene TRBJ1-1; no reliable D call. Germline V gives CDR1 SGHTA, CDR2 FQGNSA. The CDR3 is 13 amino acids. The V and J ends lost 10 bases and 11 bases respectively, with 23 bases between them. CDR3 protein: CAKSMAGPDPAFF. In DNA form, the CDR3 reads TGTGCCAAGTCGATGGCAGGTCCCGATCCCGCTTTCTTT.

Notes on this clone: Other DNA sequences in the sample encode the same CDR3. The J gene is TRBJ2-5, the V gene TRBV5-4, with a weak D call TRBD2 (5 bases). V shed 0 bases and J shed 2 bases, with 11 bases lying between them. Looked up from germline, CDR1 is SGHNT and CDR2 is YYREEE (reference sequence). This CDR3 has 15 residues. The CDR3 DNA reads TGTGCCAGCAGCTTGGCGGCTGGCGGGCAAGAGACCCAGTACTTC. Encoded protein: CASSLAAGGQETQYF. Looking up the rest from reference TRBV5-4 and TRBJ2-5 gives the full variable domain: ETGVTQSPTHLIKTRGQQVTLRCSSQSGHNTVSWYQQALGQGPQFIFQYYREEENGRGNFPPRFSGLQFPNYSSELNVNALELDDSALYLCASSLAAGGQETQYFGPGTRLLVL.

The V and J genes are TRBV5-4 and TRBJ1-2, with D unclear. Germline loops: CDR1 SGHNT, CDR2 YYREEE (reference sequence). The germline V and J ends were trimmed by 4 bases and 2 bases, with 27 bases remaining between them. The CDR3 sequence is 19 residues long. The CDR3 DNA reads as TGTGCCAGCAGCCCCCCACCGGGGAGGATCACACTTCCCAACTATGGCTACACCTTC. It codes for CASSPPPGRITLPNYGYTF.

This clone was picked up a small number of times. The chain employs TRBV11-1 and TRBJ1-6; weak D call: TRBD1 (6 bases). Looked up from germline, CDR1 is SGHAT and CDR2 is FQDESV (reference sequence). Trimming removed 5 bases at V and 9 bases at J, with 17 bases between. The CDR3 loop spans 15 amino acids. The CDR3 DNA reads as TGTGCCAGCAGCGTTTGGGGGGGCGGAGTTTCACCCCTCCACTTT. Encoded protein: CASSVWGGGVSPLHF. The complete variable domain, with remaining parts taken from reference TRBV11-1 and TRBJ1-6, reads EAEVAQSPRYKITEKSQAVAFWCDPISGHATLYWYRQILGQGPELLVQFQDESVVDDSQLPKDRFSAERLKGVDSTLKIQPAELGDSAMYLCASSVWGGGVSPLHFGNGTRLTVT.

The chain uses TRBV24-1 and TRBJ2-2; 7 nucleotides match TRBD2. CDR1 is KGHDR and CDR2 is SFDVKD in the germline V gene. V lost 4 bases and J lost 1; bases outside the gene matches: 2. The CDR3 runs 15 residues. CDR3 loop: CATSEGGVNTGELFF. The CDR3 DNA is TGTGCCACCAGTGAGGGGGGGGTGAACACCGGGGAGCTGTTTTTT.

The V gene is TRBV10-3, the J gene TRBJ1-1, with a tentative D call TRBD1 (5 bases). V lost 6 bases and J lost 4, with 9 bases in between. CDR3 length: 12 amino acids. The V gene's germline CDR1 is ENHRY and CDR2 SYGVKD. The DNA of the CDR3 is TGTGCCATCAGCGGGGGTGTCACTGAAGCTTTCTTT. It yields the protein CAISGGVTEAFF.

Comments on this clone: At the DNA level, this CDR3 is encoded by other sequences in the same sample as well. V usage is TRBV5-1 and J usage is TRBJ1-6, with 9 bases that match TRBD1. CDR3 length: 14 residues. V shed 3 bases, J shed 7 bases, and the junction held 2 bases outside the gene matches. Germline lookup yields CDR1 SGHRS and CDR2 YFSETQ. CDR3 amino acids: CASSSTGGNSPLHF. Written as DNA, the CDR3 is TGCGCCAGCAGCTCGACAGGGGGGAATTCACCCCTCCACTTT.

J is TRBJ1-1 and V is TRBV3-1 (or the pseudogene TRBV3-2); 8 bases fit TRBD1. The length of the CDR3 is 16 residues. Losses at the gene ends were 1 base for V and 5 bases for J; bases not matched to a gene: 9. CDR1 LGHDT and CDR2 YNNKEL come from the germline V gene (reference sequence). CDR3: CASSQATGEAFTEAFF. The CDR3 DNA reads as TGTGCCAGCAGCCAAGCGACAGGGGAAGCGTTTACTGAAGCTTTCTTT.

The chain uses TRBV3-1 (or the pseudogene TRBV3-2) and TRBJ1-3, with 7 bases aligning to TRBD1. The trim removed 4 bases at V and 2 bases at J, leaving 5 bases unmatched. This CDR3 has 15 residues. Germline V gene data show CDR1 as LGHDT and CDR2 as YNNKEL (reference sequence). The CDR3 bases are TGTGCCAGCAGCCTACAGGGGCTGCCTGGAAACACCATATATTTT. Translating it yields CASSLQGLPGNTIYF.

The V call is TRBV19, the J call TRBJ1-3, with D possibly matching TRBD1 (6 bases). The CDR3 spans 15 residues. CDR1 and CDR2 (germline): LNHDA, SQIVND (reference sequence). V dropped 3 bases and J dropped 0 bases, with 9 bases sitting between them. CDR3 sequence: CASSMSGVSGNTIYF. The CDR3 DNA sequence: TGTGCCAGTAGTATGTCAGGGGTCTCTGGAAACACCATATATTTT.

The chain links TRBV11-2 to TRBJ2-3, with D tentatively TRBD2 (5 bases). Germline lookup yields CDR1 SGHAT and CDR2 FQNNGV. V was trimmed by 5 bases and J by 2 bases, leaving 17 bases between them. There are 16 residues in the CDR3. CDR3 residues: CASSPFVSAFTDTQYF. The CDR3 nucleotides read TGTGCCAGCAGCCCGTTCGTTAGCGCATTCACAGATACGCAGTATTTT.

The rearrangement links TRBV11-1 to TRBJ2-5, with D possibly being TRBD2 (6 bases). This CDR3 is 14 amino acids long. Trimming took 1 base from V and 5 from J, leaving 11 bases between them. Germline assignment: CDR1 SGHAT and CDR2 FQDESV (reference sequence). The CDR3 loop reads CASSLGRVGETQYF. The CDR3 DNA reads as TGTGCCAGCAGCTTAGGGAGGGTCGGGGAGACCCAGTACTTC.

The chain is built from TRBV6-1 and TRBJ1-1; TRBD1 aligns across 7 bases. CDR1 is MNHNS and CDR2 is SASEGT in the germline V gene. The CDR3 is made up of 14 amino acids. The V gene end was trimmed by 2 bases and the J gene end by 4 bases; junction bases not matched to a gene: 4. The CDR3 is CASSERGQATEAFF. The CDR3 DNA sequence: TGTGCCAGCAGTGAAAGGGGGCAGGCCACTGAAGCTTTCTTT.

The J gene is TRBJ1-1, the V gene TRBV11-3; TRBD1 aligns across 7 bases. V lost 3 bases, J lost 1 base, and 2 bases stayed unmatched. This CDR3 has 14 residues. Germline CDR1 reads SGHNT; CDR2 reads YENEEA. The CDR3 is CASSLGTANTEAFF. CDR3 nucleotide sequence: TGTGCCAGCAGCTTGGGGACAGCGAACACTGAAGCTTTCTTT.

The chain employs TRBV4-1 and TRBJ1-3; D unclear. From germline, CDR1 is MGHRA and CDR2 YSYEKL. V dropped 4 bases and J dropped 4 bases, with 11 bases sitting between them. This CDR3 region has 14 residues. The CDR3, as DNA: TGCGCCAGCAGCCGAGAGGTACAGGGAAACACCATATATTTT. Translation gives CASSREVQGNTIYF.

The chain carries TRBV5-1 and TRBJ2-5; maybe TRBD1 (5 bases). The V gene lost 2 bases and the J gene lost 2 bases, with 19 bases spanning the gap. This CDR3 has 17 amino acids. Looked up from germline, CDR1 is SGHRS and CDR2 is YFSETQ. The CDR3, as DNA: TGCGCCAGCAGCTTTAGGGCTGGTGCGCAGGGACAAGAGACCCAGTACTTC. Translated, it gives CASSFRAGAQGQETQYF.

With respect to this clone: The identical CDR3 is also encoded by other nucleotide sequences in the sample. The chain uses TRBV18 and TRBJ1-3, with a tentative D call TRBD1 (6 bases). The CDR3 is 14 residues long. CDR1 is KGHSH and CDR2 is LQKENI in the germline V gene. V was shortened by 2 bases and J by 1 base, with 6 bases between the two germline ends. CDR3 sequence reads: CASSPTGSGNTIYF. DNA for the CDR3: TGTGCCAGCTCACCAACAGGGTCTGGAAACACCATATATTTT.

The rearrangement joins TRBV24-1 to TRBJ2-5, with D perhaps matching TRBD1 (5 bases). CDR1 is KGHDR and CDR2 is SFDVKD in the germline V gene. With 3 bases removed from V and 5 bases from J, the gap between germline ends came to 9 bases. CDR3 length equals 13 residues. Here the CDR3 reads CATSDLTAETQYF. The CDR3 DNA reads TGTGCCACCAGTGATCTGACAGCGGAGACCCAGTACTTC.

The chain carries TRBV18 and TRBJ1-6; weak D call: TRBD1 (6 bases). Trimming took 1 base from V and 2 from J, leaving 18 bases between them. The CDR3 runs to 19 residues. Germline-derived CDR1 and CDR2 are KGHSH and LQKENI. CDR3 in amino acids: CASSPLPPFGDTYNSPLHF. The CDR3 bases are TGTGCCAGCTCACCACTTCCCCCGTTTGGGGACACCTATAATTCACCCCTCCACTTT.

The chain combines TRBV4-1 with TRBJ1-1, with 10 bases that match TRBD1. This CDR3 contains 16 residues. After removal of 3 bases from V and 0 bases from J, the junction contained 4 bases not matched to a gene. Germline CDR1 MGHRA, CDR2 YSYEKL. This chain's CDR3 is CASSHGDRGLNTEAFF. CDR3 DNA: TGCGCCAGCAGCCACGGAGACAGGGGGCTGAACACTGAAGCTTTCTTT.

The chain joins TRBV9 to TRBJ1-1, with D tentatively TRBD1 (6 bases). CDR3 length equals 14 residues. Germline CDR1 is SGDLS and CDR2 is YYNGEE. Trimming removed 0 bases from V and 1 base from J, with 7 bases in between. The CDR3 sequence is CASSVGQANTEAFF. CDR3 coding DNA: TGTGCCAGCAGCGTAGGACAGGCGAACACTGAAGCTTTCTTT.

J is TRBJ2-3 and V is TRBV5-1, with TRBD1 identical over 7 bases. Germline values: CDR1 SGHRS, CDR2 YFSETQ. The CDR3 runs 15 residues. Trimming took 0 bases from V and 5 from J; bases not matched to a gene: 6. The CDR3 protein is CASSLGMAGGDTQYF. In nucleotides, the CDR3 is TGCGCCAGCAGCTTGGGCATGGCAGGGGGAGATACGCAGTATTTT.

V is TRBV5-1 and J is TRBJ1-3, with D possibly TRBD1 on 5 matching bases. The CDR3 has 16 amino acids. CDR1 SGHRS and CDR2 YFSETQ come from the germline V gene. V was clipped by 0 bases and J by 5 bases, with 15 bases between them. The CDR3 reads CASSLGQTVSRNTIYF. In nucleotides, the CDR3 is TGCGCCAGCAGCTTGGGACAGACAGTTTCGCGAAACACCATATATTTT.